The present TCR beta chain was sequenced within a study of blood T cell repertoires in COVID-19. Study background: The origin of the acute and convalescent COVID-19 samples was the United States, Italy and Spain.

Deletions cut 1 base from V and 10 bases from J, with 17 bases between. This CDR3 region has 15 residues. Germline CDR1 is SGHAT and CDR2 is FQNNGV. Per the study methods: Using reference gene primer amplification, nucleated cell counts were estimated. Libraries were prepared by immunoSEQ multiplex PCR; TCRdb keeps only in-frame clonotypes and omits some of them. V and J calls and clone size are given by that table; D and trimming were obtained from the DNA. The profile shows 200,000 to 250,000 clones, about four fifths of them singletons. Enrolled through a virtual design, the participants were between 18 and 89 years of age and came from approximately 25 US areas. Researchers sorted participants into cohorts using their self-reported clinical history.

Sequencing used PBMCs or T cells enriched from blood (not recorded which). The chain recombines TRBV11-2 with TRBJ2-1; tentatively, D is TRBD2 (5 bases). The receptor comes from a woman between 40 and 50 years old with acute COVID-19. The CDR3 region has the DNA TGTGCCAGCAGCTTAGGATCGATCGGGAACGGGGAGCAGTTCTTC. Amino acids: CASSLGSIGNGEQFF. Combining the CDR3 with reference TRBV11-2 and TRBJ2-1 gives the whole variable domain EAGVAQSPRYKIIEKRQSVAFWCNPISGHATLYWYQQILGQGPKLLIQFQNNGVVDDSQLPKDRFSAERLKGVDSTLKIQPAKLEDSAVYLCASSLGSIGNGEQFFGPGTRLTVL.